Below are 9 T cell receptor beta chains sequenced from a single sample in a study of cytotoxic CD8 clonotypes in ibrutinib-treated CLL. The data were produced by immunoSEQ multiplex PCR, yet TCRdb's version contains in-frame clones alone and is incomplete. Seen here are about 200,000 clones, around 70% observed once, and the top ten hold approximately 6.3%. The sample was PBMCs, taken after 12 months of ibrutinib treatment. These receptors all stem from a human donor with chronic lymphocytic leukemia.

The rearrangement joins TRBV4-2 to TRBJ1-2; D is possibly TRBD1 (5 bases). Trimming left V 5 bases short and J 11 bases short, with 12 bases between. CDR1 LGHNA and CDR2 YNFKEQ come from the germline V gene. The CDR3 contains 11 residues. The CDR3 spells CASSSSRAYTF. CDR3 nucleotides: TGTGCCAGCAGCTCTAGCAGGGCATACACCTTC.

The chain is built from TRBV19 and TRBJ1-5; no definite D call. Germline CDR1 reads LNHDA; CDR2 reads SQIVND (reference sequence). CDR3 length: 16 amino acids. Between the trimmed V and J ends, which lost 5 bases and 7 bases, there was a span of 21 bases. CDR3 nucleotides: TGTGCCAGTAGTTCCCTTCTTCTCCGTGGGTACCAGCCCCAGCATTTT. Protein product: CASSSLLLRGYQPQHF. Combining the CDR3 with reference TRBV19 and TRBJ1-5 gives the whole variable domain DGGITQSPKYLFRKEGQNVTLSCEQNLNHDAMYWYRQDPGQGLRLIYYSQIVNDFQKGDIAEGYSVSREKKESFPLTVTSAQKNPTAFYLCASSSLLLRGYQPQHFGDGTRLSIL.

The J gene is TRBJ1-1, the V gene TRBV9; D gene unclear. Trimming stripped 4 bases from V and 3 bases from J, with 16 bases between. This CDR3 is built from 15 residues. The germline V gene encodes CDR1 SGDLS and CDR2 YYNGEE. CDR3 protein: CASSSPSRGDTEAFF. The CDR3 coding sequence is TGTGCCAGCAGCTCCCCTTCTCGTGGGGACACTGAAGCTTTCTTT.

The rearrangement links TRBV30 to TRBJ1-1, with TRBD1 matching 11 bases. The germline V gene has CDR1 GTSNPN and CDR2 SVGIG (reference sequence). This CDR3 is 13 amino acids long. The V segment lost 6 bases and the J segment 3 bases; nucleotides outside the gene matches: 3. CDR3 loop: CACRTGGYTEAFF. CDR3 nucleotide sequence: TGTGCCTGCAGGACAGGGGGCTACACTGAAGCTTTCTTT.

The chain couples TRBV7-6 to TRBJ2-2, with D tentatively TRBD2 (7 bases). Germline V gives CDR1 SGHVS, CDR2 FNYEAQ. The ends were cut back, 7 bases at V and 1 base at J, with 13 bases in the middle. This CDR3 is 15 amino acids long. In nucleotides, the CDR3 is TGTGCCAGCACCGCGGGGGCCGGGAACACCGGGGAGCTGTTTTTT. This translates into CASTAGAGNTGELFF.

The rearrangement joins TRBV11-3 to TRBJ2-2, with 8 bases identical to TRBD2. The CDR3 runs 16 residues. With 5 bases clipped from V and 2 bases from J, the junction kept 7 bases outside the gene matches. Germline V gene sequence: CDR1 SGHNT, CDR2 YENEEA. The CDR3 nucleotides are TGTGCCAGCAGCACACCCGGGACTAGAAACACCGGGGAGCTGTTTTTT. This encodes CASSTPGTRNTGELFF.

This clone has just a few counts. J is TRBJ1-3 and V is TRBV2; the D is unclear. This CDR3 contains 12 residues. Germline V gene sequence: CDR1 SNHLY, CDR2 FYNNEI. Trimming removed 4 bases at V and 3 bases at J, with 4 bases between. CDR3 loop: CASSVLGNTIYF. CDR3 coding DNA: TGTGCCAGCAGTGTACTTGGAAACACCATATATTTT. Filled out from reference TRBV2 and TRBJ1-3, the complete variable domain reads EPEVTQTPSHQVTQMGQEVILRCVPISNHLYFYWYRQILGQKVEFLVSFYNNEISEKSEIFDDQFSVERPDGSNFTLKIRSTKLEDSAMYFCASSVLGNTIYFGEGSWLTVV.

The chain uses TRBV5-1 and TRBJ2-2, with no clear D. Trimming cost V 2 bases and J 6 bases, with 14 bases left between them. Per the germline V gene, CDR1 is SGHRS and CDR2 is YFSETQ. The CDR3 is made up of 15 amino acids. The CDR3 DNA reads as TGCGCCAGCAGCTTCAGTCTCCAGATGGCCGGGGAGCTGTTTTTT. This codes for CASSFSLQMAGELFF.

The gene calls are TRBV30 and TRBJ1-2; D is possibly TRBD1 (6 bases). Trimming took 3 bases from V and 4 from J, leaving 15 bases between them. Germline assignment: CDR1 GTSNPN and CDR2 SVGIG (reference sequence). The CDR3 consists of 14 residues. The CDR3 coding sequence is TGTGCCTGGAGGAGGGGGGATGGTCCCTATGGCTACACCTTC. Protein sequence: CAWRRGDGPYGYTF.